This TCR beta chain was sequenced during a study of blood T cell repertoires in COVID-19. The overall study: Nucleic acid was either cDNA or gDNA, and it came from T cells, B-cell-depleted T cells, or PBMCs.

Methods used by the authors: Reference gene primer amplification yielded estimated nucleated cell counts. Produced via immunoSEQ multiplex PCR; TCRdb's table is partial and in-frame only. V and J calls and clone size are given by that table; D and trimming were obtained from the DNA. Among 95,000 to 150,000 clones, approximately 83% were seen once, and the ten largest hold more than 4.5%. Trimming pared 8 bases from V and 8 bases from J, leaving 19 bases between. The V gene's germline CDR1 is SGHRS and CDR2 YFSETQ. CDR3 size: 13 residues. This clone was seen a few times. Sequencing used peripheral blood. The chain recombines TRBV5-1 with TRBJ1-2, with D possibly matching TRBD1 (5 bases). The clonotype originates from a woman in her sixties or seventies with acute or convalescent COVID-19. The CDR3 loop reads CASHQGSLGGYTF. CDR3 in DNA: TGCGCCAGTCACCAGGGATCTCTCGGGGGCTACACCTTC.